This passage covers 12 T cell receptor beta chains from one sample sequenced in a study of metastatic and nonmetastatic thyroid tumors. TCRdb used MiXCR to call clones anew from the PCR reads. The repertoire has just over 14,000 clones, roughly 4% of them found once; the top ten carry roughly a quarter. Every patient underwent thyroid surgery untreated. The specimen sequenced was tumor tissue. These receptors originate from a female donor with papillary thyroid cancer or a benign thyroid nodule (not recorded which). Some clones in this sample may be carry-over from other donors' samples.

The rearrangement joins TRBV6-1 to TRBJ2-7; TRBD2 might be the D (6 bases). The CDR3 is 15 amino acids. Per germline, CDR1 MNHNS and CDR2 SASEGT. With 2 bases removed from V and 0 bases from J, the gap between germline ends came to 11 bases. CDR3: CASSEKPEGSYEQYF. In DNA, the CDR3 is TGTGCCAGCAGTGAAAAACCGGAGGGCTCCTACGAGCAGTACTTC.

This clone was detected only a few times. The genes are TRBV28 and TRBJ2-6; no clear D gene. Trimming stripped 7 bases from V and 0 bases from J, with 10 bases between. The CDR3 totals 15 residues. CDR1 MDHEN and CDR2 SYDVKM come from the germline V gene. The CDR3 spells CASKGSSSGANVLTF. CDR3 nucleotide sequence: TGTGCCAGCAAGGGCAGTTCCTCTGGGGCCAACGTCCTGACTTTC. The full variable domain, with the rest looked up from reference TRBV28 and TRBJ2-6, is DVKVTQSSRYLVKRTGEKVFLECVQDMDHENMFWYRQDPGLGLRLIYFSYDVKMKEKGDIPEGYSVSREKKERFSLILESASTNQTSMYLCASKGSSSGANVLTFGAGSRLTVL.

This clone was counted a few times. The chain couples TRBV28 to TRBJ2-5, with a possible D match to TRBD2 (6 bases). This CDR3 spans 15 amino acids. The germline V gene encodes CDR1 MDHEN and CDR2 SYDVKM. Trimming pared 4 bases from V and 4 bases from J, leaving 16 bases between. The CDR3 is CASSWSRRDRETQYF. In DNA form, the CDR3 reads TGTGCCAGCAGTTGGTCAAGGAGGGATCGAGAGACCCAGTACTTC.

This clone occurred a few times. V gene TRBV3-1 combines with J gene TRBJ2-7; TRBD1 matches 7 bases. V was clipped by 4 bases and J by 1 base; unmatched bases: 4. The CDR3 has 14 amino acids. The V gene's germline CDR1 is LGHDT and CDR2 YNNKEL (reference sequence). The CDR3 reads CASSPRQGSYEQYF. The CDR3 DNA reads TGTGCCAGCAGCCCGCGACAGGGATCCTACGAGCAGTACTTC.

The sample holds a few counts of this clone. This chain uses TRBV10-2 with TRBJ2-7; 8 nucleotides agree with TRBD1. The V and J ends lost 5 bases and 2 bases, in that order; junction bases with no gene match: 2. This CDR3 region has 13 residues. Germline CDR1 is WSHSY and CDR2 is SAAADI. The CDR3 DNA sequence: TGCGCCAGCAGTCCGGGACAGGCCTACGAGCAGTACTTC. Encoded protein: CASSPGQAYEQYF.

This clone has only a few counts. As DNA, the CDR3 is TGTGCCAGCAGGCTCCCGGGACAGGGTTTGGGCGAGCAGTACTTC. As protein: CASRLPGQGLGEQYF. The chain recombines TRBV6-2 or TRBV6-3 with TRBJ2-7; 9 bases align to TRBD1. CDR3 length: 15 amino acids. V dropped 6 bases and J dropped 6; count of bases not matched to a gene: 12. Germline V CDR1 and CDR2: MNHEY, SVGEGT.

This clone showed up just a few times. The genes are TRBV6-4 and TRBJ2-2; D is possibly TRBD2 (5 bases). The CDR3 is made up of 14 amino acids. CDR1 and CDR2 (germline): MRHNA, SNTAGT. V was pared by 4 bases and J by 5 bases, with 11 bases between. The chain's CDR3 is CASSAAPGTGELFF. CDR3 nucleotides: TGTGCCAGCAGTGCCGCCCCGGGAACCGGGGAGCTGTTTTTT.

This sequence joins TRBV7-3 and TRBJ2-5; D is possibly TRBD1 (6 bases). Trimming stripped 5 bases from V and 2 bases from J, with 12 bases between. From germline, CDR1 is SGHTA and CDR2 FQGTGA. CDR3 size: 14 residues. The CDR3 sequence: CASSPTGLQETQYF. The CDR3 nucleotides read TGTGCCAGCAGCCCTACAGGGCTGCAAGAGACCCAGTACTTC.

This clone was detected a few times. The genes are TRBV6-4 and TRBJ2-2; the D is unclear. This CDR3 is built from 16 residues. Trimming pared 0 bases from V and 3 bases from J, leaving 11 bases between. From germline, CDR1 is MRHNA and CDR2 SNTAGT. CDR3 nucleotide sequence: TGTGCCAGCAGTGACTCGAGGAGTAGGGACACCGGGGAGCTGTTTTTT. Residues: CASSDSRSRDTGELFF.

This chain's CDR3 is CASSPSPFDRNTGELFF. The CDR3 bases are TGCGCCAGCAGCCCCTCCCCCTTTGACAGGAACACCGGGGAGCTGTTTTTT. The J gene is TRBJ2-2, the V gene TRBV4-1; the D gene is possibly TRBD1 (5 bases). Trimming stripped 4 bases from V and 1 base from J, with 16 bases between. The CDR3 length is 17 residues. CDR1 and CDR2 (germline): MGHRA, YSYEKL.

This clone was seen a handful of times. The chain combines TRBV6-1 with TRBJ2-3; 8 bases fit TRBD1. The germline CDR1 and CDR2 sequences are MNHNS and SASEGT. The CDR3 extends over 14 amino acids. V was clipped by 6 bases and J by 0 bases; unmatched bases: 2. CDR3 amino acids: CASSQGASTDTQYF. In DNA, the CDR3 is TGTGCCAGCAGCCAGGGGGCTAGCACAGATACGCAGTATTTT.

The chain carries TRBV11-2 and TRBJ1-5; D perhaps matches TRBD1 (6 bases). The CDR3 totals 13 residues. The germline gives CDR1 SGHAT, CDR2 FQNNGV. Trimming pared 5 bases from V and 7 bases from J, leaving 12 bases between. The CDR3 DNA is TGTGCCAGCAGCCTAACAGGGAGGCAGCCCCAGCATTTT. Translation: CASSLTGRQPQHF.